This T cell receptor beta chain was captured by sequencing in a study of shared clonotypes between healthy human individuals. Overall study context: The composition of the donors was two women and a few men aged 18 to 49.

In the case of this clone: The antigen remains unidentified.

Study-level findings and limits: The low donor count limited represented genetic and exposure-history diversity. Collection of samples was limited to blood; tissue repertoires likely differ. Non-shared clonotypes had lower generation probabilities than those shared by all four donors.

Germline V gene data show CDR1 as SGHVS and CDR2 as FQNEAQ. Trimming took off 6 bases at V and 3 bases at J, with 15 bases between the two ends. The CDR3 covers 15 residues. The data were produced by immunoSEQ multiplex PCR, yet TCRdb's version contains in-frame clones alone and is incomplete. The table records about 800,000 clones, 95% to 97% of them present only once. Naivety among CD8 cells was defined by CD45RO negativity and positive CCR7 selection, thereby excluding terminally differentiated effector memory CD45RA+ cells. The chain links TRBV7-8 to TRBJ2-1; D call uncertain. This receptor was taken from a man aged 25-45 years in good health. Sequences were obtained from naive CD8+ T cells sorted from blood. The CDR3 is CASSPTVTNYNEQFF. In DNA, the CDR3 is TGTGCCAGCAGTCCTACAGTCACGAACTACAATGAGCAGTTCTTC. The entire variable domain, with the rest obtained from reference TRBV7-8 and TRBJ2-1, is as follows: GAGVSQSPRYKVAKRGQDVALRCDPISGHVSLFWYQQALGQGPEFLTYFQNEAQLDKSGLPSDRFFAERPEGSVSTLKIQRTQQEDSAVYLCASSPTVTNYNEQFFGPGTRLTVL.